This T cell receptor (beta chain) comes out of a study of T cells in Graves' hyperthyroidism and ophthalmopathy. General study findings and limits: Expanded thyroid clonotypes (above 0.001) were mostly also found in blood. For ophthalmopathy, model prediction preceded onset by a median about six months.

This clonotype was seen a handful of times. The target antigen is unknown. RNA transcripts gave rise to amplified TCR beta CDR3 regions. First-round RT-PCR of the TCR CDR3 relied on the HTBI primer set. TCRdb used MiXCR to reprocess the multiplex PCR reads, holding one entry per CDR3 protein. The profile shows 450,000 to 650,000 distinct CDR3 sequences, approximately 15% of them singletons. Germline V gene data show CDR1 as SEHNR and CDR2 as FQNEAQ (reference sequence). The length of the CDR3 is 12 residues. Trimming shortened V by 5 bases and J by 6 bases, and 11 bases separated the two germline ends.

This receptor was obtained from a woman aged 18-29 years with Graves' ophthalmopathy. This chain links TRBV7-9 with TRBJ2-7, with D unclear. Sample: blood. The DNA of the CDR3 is TGTGCCAGCAGCCGGGCCCCGGGCGAGCAGTACTTC. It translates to CASSRAPGEQYF.